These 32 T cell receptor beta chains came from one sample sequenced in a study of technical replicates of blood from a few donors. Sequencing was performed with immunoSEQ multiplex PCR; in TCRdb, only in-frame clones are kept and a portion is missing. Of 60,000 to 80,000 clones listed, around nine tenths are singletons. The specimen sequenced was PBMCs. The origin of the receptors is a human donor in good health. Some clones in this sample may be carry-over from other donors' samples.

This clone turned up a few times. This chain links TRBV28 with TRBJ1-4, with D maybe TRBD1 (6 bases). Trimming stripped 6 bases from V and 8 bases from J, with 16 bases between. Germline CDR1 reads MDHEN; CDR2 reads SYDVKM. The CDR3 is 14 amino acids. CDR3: CASRIGGADEKLFF. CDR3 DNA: TGTGCCAGCAGAATTGGGGGCGCAGACGAAAAACTGTTTTTT.

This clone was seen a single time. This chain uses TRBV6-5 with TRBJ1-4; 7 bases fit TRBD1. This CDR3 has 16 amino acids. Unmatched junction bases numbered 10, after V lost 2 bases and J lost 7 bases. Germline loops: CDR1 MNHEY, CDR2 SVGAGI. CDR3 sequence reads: CASSYQEGGGGEKLFF. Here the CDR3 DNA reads TGTGCCAGCAGTTACCAAGAAGGGGGCGGAGGTGAAAAACTGTTTTTT.

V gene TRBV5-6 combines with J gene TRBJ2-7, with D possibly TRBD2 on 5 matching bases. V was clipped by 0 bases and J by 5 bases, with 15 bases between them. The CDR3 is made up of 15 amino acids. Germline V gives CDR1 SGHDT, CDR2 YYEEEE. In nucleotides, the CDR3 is TGTGCCAGCAGCTTGGTCTGGACTGGTGGCGACGAGCAGTACTTC. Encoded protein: CASSLVWTGGDEQYF.

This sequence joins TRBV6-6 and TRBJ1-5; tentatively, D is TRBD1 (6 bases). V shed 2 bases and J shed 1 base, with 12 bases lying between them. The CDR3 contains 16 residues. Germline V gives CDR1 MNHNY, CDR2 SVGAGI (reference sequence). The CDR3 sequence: CASSYGGGGSNQPQHF. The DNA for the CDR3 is TGTGCCAGCAGTTACGGGGGAGGGGGGAGCAATCAGCCCCAGCATTTT.

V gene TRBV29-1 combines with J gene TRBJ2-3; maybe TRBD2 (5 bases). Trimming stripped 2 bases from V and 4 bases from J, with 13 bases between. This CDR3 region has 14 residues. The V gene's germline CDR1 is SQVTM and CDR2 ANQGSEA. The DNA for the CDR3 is TGCAGCGTTGAAAGAGGGATCGGCGCAGATACGCAGTATTTT. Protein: CSVERGIGADTQYF.

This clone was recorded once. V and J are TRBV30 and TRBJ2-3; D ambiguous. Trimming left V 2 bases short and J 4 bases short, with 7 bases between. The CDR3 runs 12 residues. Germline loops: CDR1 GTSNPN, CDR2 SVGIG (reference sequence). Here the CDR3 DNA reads TGTGCCTGGAGTCTAACGTCAGATACGCAGTATTTT. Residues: CAWSLTSDTQYF.

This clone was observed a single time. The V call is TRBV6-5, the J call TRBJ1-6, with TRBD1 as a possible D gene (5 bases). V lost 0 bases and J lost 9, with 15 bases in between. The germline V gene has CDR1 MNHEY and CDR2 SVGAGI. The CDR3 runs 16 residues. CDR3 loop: CASSYSSQAGGSPLHF. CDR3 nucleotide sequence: TGTGCCAGCAGTTACTCGAGTCAGGCCGGGGGTTCACCCCTCCACTTT.

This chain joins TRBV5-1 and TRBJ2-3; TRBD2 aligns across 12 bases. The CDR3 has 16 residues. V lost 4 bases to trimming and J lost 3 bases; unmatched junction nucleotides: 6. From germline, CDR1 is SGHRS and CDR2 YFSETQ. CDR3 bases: TGCGCCAGCAGCCTTACTAGCGGGGGGTTAACAGATACGCAGTATTTT. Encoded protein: CASSLTSGGLTDTQYF.

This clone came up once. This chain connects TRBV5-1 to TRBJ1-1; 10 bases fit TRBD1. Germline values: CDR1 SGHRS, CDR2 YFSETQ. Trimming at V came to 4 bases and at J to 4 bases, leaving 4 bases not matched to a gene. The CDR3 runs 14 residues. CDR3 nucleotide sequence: TGCGCCAGCAGCCAGCGGGACAGGGGCACTGAAGCTTTCTTT. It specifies CASSQRDRGTEAFF.

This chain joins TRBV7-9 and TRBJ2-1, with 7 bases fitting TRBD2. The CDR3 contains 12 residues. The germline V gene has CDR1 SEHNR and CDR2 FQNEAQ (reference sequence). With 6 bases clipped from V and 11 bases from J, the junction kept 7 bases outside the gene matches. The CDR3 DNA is TGTGCCAGCAGTCTGGTGGGGGGGAAGCAGTTCTTC. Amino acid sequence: CASSLVGGKQFF.

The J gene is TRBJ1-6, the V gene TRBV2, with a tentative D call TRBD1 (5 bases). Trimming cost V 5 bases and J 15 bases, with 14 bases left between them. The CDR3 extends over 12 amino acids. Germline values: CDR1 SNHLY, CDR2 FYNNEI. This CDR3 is CASSYTGLLLHF. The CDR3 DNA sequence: TGTGCCAGCAGTTATACAGGTCTACTCCTCCACTTT.

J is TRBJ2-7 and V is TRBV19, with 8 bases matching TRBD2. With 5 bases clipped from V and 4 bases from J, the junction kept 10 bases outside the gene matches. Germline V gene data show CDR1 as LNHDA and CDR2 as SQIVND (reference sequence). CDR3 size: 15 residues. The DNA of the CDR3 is TGTGCCAGTAGTTTCGCTTTAGCGGGATCATACGAGCAGTACTTC. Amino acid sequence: CASSFALAGSYEQYF. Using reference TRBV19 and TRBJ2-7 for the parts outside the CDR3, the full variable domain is DGGITQSPKYLFRKEGQNVTLSCEQNLNHDAMYWYRQDPGQGLRLIYYSQIVNDFQKGDIAEGYSVSREKKESFPLTVTSAQKNPTAFYLCASSFALAGSYEQYFGPGTRLTVT.

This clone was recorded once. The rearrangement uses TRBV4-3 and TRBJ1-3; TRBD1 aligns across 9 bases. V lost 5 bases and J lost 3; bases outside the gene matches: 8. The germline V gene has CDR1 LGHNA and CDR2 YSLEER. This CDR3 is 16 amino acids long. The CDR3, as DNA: TGCGCCAGCAGCGGGGACAGGGTCACCCTTGGAAACACCATATATTTT. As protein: CASSGDRVTLGNTIYF.

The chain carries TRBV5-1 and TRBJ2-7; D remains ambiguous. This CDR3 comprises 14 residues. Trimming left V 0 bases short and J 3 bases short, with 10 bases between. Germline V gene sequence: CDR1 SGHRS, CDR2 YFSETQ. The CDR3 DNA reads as TGCGCCAGCAGCTTGGTGAGGCAAGACTACGAGCAGTACTTC. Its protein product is CASSLVRQDYEQYF.

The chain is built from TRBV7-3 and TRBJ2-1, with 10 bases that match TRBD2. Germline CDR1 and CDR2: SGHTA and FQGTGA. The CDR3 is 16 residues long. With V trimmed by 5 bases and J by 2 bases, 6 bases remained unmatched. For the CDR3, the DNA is TGTGCCAGCAGCCCCGAAGCGGGAGGGCCCTACAATGAGCAGTTCTTC. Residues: CASSPEAGGPYNEQFF.

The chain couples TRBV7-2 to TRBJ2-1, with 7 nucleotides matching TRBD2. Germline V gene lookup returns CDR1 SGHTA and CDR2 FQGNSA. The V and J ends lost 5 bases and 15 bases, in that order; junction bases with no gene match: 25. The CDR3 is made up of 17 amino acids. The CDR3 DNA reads TGTGCCAGCAGCCCTAAACAGCGGCCTAGCGGCACTCGTACAGCGTTCTTC. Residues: CASSPKQRPSGTRTAFF.

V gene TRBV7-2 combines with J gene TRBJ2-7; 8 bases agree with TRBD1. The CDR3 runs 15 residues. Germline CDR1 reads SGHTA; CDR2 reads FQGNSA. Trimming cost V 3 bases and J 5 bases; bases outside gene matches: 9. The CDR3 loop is CASSLGQVGPHEQYF. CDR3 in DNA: TGTGCCAGCAGCTTGGGACAGGTAGGTCCCCACGAGCAGTACTTC.

Here the CDR3 DNA reads TGTGCCAGCAGCAGTGGACTAGCGGGTGGGGTATACGAGCAGTACTTC. Encoded protein: CASSSGLAGGVYEQYF. This chain joins TRBV7-2 and TRBJ2-7; 11 positions match TRBD2. Germline CDR1 SGHTA, CDR2 FQGNSA. This CDR3 region has 16 residues. Trimming cost V 5 bases and J 4 bases; bases outside gene matches: 10.

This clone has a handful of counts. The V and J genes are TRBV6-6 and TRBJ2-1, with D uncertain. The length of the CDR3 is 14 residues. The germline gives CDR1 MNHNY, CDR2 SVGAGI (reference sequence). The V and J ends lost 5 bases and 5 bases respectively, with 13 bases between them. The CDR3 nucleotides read TGTGCCAGCAGTCCCCTCAGAAGCGACAATGAGCAGTTCTTC. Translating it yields CASSPLRSDNEQFF.

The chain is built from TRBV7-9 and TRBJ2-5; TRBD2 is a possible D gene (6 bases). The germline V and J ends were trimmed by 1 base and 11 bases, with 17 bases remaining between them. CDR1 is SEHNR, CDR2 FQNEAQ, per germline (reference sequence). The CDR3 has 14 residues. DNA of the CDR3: TGTGCCAGCAGCTTAGATGCGGGGCCCTCCAAGCAGTACTTC. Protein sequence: CASSLDAGPSKQYF.

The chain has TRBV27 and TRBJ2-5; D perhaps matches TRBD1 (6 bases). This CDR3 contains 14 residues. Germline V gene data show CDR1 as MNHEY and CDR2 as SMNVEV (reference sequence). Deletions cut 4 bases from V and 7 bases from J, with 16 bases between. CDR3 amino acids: CASSSYRAAGTQYF. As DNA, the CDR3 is TGTGCCAGCAGTTCCTACAGGGCCGCGGGGACCCAGTACTTC.

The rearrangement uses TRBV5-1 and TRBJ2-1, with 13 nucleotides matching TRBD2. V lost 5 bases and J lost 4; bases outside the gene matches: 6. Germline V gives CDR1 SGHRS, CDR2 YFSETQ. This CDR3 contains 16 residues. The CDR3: CASSPLAGGTYNEQFF. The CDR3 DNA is TGCGCCAGCAGTCCACTAGCGGGGGGGACGTACAATGAGCAGTTCTTC.

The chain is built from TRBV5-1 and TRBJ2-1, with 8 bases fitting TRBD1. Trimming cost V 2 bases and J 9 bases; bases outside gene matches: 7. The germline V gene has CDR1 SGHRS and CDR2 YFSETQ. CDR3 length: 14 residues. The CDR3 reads CASSFRAGGPEQFF. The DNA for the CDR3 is TGCGCCAGCAGCTTTAGGGCAGGGGGCCCTGAGCAGTTCTTC.

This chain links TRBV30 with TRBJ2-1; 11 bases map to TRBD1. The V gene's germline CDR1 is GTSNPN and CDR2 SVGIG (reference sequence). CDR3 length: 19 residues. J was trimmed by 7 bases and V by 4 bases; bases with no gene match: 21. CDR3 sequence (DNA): TGTGCCTGGAAAGAGGGACAGGGGGGAAACGACGGGACGGTTAATGAGCAGTTCTTC. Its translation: CAWKEGQGGNDGTVNEQFF.

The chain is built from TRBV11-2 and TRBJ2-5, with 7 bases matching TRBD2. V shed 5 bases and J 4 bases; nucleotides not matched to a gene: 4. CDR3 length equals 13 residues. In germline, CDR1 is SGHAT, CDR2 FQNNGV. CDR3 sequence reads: CASSPSGAETQYF. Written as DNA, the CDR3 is TGTGCCAGCAGCCCGAGCGGGGCAGAGACCCAGTACTTC.

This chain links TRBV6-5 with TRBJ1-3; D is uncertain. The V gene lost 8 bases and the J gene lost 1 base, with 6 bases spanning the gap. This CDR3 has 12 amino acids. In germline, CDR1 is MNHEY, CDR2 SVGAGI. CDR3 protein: CASEGSGNTIYF. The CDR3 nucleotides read TGTGCCAGCGAGGGATCTGGAAACACCATATATTTT.

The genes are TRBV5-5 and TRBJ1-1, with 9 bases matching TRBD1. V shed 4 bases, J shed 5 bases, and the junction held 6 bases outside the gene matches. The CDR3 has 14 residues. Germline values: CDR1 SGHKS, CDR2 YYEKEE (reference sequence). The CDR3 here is CASSIRTGDTEAFF. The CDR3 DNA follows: TGTGCCAGCAGCATCCGGACAGGGGATACTGAAGCTTTCTTT.

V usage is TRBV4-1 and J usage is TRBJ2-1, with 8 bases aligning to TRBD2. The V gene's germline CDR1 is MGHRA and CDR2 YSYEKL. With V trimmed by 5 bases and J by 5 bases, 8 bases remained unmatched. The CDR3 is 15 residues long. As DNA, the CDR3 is TGCGCCAGCAGCTTTATGGCGGGGGGTAACAATGAGCAGTTCTTC. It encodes CASSFMAGGNNEQFF.

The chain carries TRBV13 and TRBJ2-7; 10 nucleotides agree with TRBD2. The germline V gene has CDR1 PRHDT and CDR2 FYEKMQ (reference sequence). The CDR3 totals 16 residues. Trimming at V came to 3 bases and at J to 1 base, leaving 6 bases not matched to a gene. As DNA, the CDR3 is TGTGCCAGCAGCTTGGGTAGCGGGAGGATGTCCTACGAGCAGTACTTC. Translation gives CASSLGSGRMSYEQYF.

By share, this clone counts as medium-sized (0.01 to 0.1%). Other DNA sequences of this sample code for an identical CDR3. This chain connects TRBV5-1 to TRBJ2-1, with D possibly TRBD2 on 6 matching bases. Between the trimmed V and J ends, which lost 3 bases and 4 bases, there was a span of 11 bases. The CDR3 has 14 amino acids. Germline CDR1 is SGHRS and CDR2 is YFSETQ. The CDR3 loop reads CASSSSGAYNEQFF. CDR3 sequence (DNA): TGCGCCAGCAGCTCCTCGGGAGCGTACAATGAGCAGTTCTTC.

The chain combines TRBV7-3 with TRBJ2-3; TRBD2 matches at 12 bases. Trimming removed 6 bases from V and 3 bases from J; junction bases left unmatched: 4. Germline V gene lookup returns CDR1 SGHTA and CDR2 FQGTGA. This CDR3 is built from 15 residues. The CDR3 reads CASRSTSGRTDTQYF. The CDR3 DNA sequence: TGTGCCAGCAGGTCAACTAGCGGGAGGACAGATACGCAGTATTTT.

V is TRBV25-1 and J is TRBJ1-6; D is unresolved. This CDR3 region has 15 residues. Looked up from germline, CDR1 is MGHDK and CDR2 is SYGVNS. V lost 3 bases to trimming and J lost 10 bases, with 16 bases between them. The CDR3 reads CASSDPAEGQSPLHF. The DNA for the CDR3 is TGTGCCAGCAGTGACCCGGCAGAGGGCCAATCACCCCTCCACTTT.